What follows are 20 T cell receptor beta chains derived from one specimen sequenced in a study of CD8+ T cells in alopecia areata. Extraction and reverse transcription of RNA yielded cDNA as the sequencing template. Produced via immunoSEQ multiplex PCR; TCRdb's table is partial and in-frame only. The profile shows more than 200,000 clones, under 70% of them singletons. Here the sequenced sample was CD4+ T cells sorted from blood, taken at week 0. These receptors were collected from a human donor with alopecia areata.

This sequence joins TRBV29-1 and TRBJ1-4, with D unclear. This CDR3 is 10 amino acids long. Trimming shortened V by 5 bases and J by 8 bases, and 6 bases separated the two germline ends. Germline lookup yields CDR1 SQVTM and CDR2 ANQGSEA. The CDR3 nucleotides read TGCAGCGTTTCGGAGGAAAAACTGTTTTTT. Translating gives CSVSEEKLFF. Full variable domain (outside the CDR3, taken from reference TRBV29-1 and TRBJ1-4): SAVISQKPSRDICQRGTSLTIQCQVDSQVTMMFWYRQQPGQSLTLIATANQGSEATYESGFVIDKFPISRPNLTFSTLTVSNMSPEDSSIYLCSVSEEKLFFGSGTQLSVL.

CDR3 sequence reads: CASSPTGGEQFF. The CDR3, as DNA: TGTGCCAGCAGTCCAACAGGGGGCGAGCAGTTCTTC. The chain uses TRBV6-1 and TRBJ2-1; 9 positions agree with TRBD1. Germline loops: CDR1 MNHNS, CDR2 SASEGT. V shed 5 bases, J shed 10 bases, and the junction held 3 bases outside the gene matches. This CDR3 is built from 12 residues.

As to this clone: Additional DNA sequences in this sample encode the identical CDR3. This rearrangement joins TRBV5-1 to TRBJ1-1; 7 bases are a match to TRBD1. Trimming cost V 2 bases and J 3 bases; bases outside gene matches: 1. This CDR3 spans 13 amino acids. Germline CDR1 SGHRS, CDR2 YFSETQ. DNA of the CDR3: TGCGCCAGCAGCTTCACAGGGGACACTGAAGCTTTCTTT. It specifies CASSFTGDTEAFF.

The rearrangement joins TRBV20-1 to TRBJ1-2; D is undetermined. Germline lookup yields CDR1 DFQATT and CDR2 SNEGSKA (reference sequence). The CDR3 sequence is 11 residues long. V was trimmed by 6 bases and J by 3 bases, leaving 8 bases between them. CDR3 in DNA: TGCAGTGCCGGTGATGACTATGGCTACACCTTC. It encodes CSAGDDYGYTF.

The gene calls are TRBV7-9 and TRBJ1-5, with D unclear. V lost 5 bases and J lost 0, with 5 bases in between. This CDR3 has 13 amino acids. Germline V gene data show CDR1 as SEHNR and CDR2 as FQNEAQ (reference sequence). The CDR3 DNA reads as TGTGCCAGCAGCCCCTATAGCAATCAGCCCCAGCATTTT. It codes for CASSPYSNQPQHF.

The chain carries TRBV7-6 and TRBJ1-5, with D hard to call. Germline V gives CDR1 SGHVS, CDR2 FNYEAQ. The CDR3 loop spans 13 amino acids. The ends were cut back, 4 bases at V and 7 bases at J, with 11 bases in the middle. Here the CDR3 reads CASSSAESQPQHF. The CDR3 DNA reads TGTGCCAGCAGCTCAGCGGAGTCCCAGCCCCAGCATTTT.

This sequence joins TRBV4-2 and TRBJ1-4; 7 positions match TRBD1. Germline V lookup: CDR1 LGHNA, CDR2 YNFKEQ. Trimming took 0 bases from V and 7 from J; bases not matched to a gene: 5. This CDR3 comprises 15 residues. CDR3 in amino acids: CASSQEQGRSEKLFF. For the CDR3, the DNA is TGTGCCAGCAGCCAAGAACAGGGGCGGAGTGAAAAACTGTTTTTT.

This clone has more than one count but fewer than ten. The chain has TRBV5-1 and TRBJ2-7, with 8 bases fitting TRBD2. Per the germline V gene, CDR1 is SGHRS and CDR2 is YFSETQ. V was pared by 4 bases and J by 3 bases, with 9 bases of the junction left unmatched. The CDR3 totals 15 residues. CDR3 nucleotide sequence: TGCGCCAGCAGCCCGACCGCGGGAGGCCTCTACGAGCAGTACTTC. Its translation is CASSPTAGGLYEQYF.

The sample holds a few counts of this clone. V and J are TRBV7-9 and TRBJ2-5; TRBD2 matches at 9 bases. The CDR3 has 15 residues. CDR1 SEHNR and CDR2 FQNEAQ come from the germline V gene (reference sequence). Trimming at V came to 1 base and at J to 5 bases, leaving 5 bases not matched to a gene. The CDR3 loop reads CASSLGAGGKETQYF. The CDR3 DNA follows: TGTGCCAGCAGCTTAGGAGCGGGGGGAAAGGAGACCCAGTACTTC.

Here the CDR3 reads CASSPGNTGELFF. DNA of the CDR3: TGTGCCAGCAGTCCAGGGAACACCGGGGAGCTGTTTTTT. The chain employs TRBV9 and TRBJ2-2; D gene ambiguous. V was pared by 5 bases and J by 1 base, with 6 bases between. The CDR3 is 13 amino acids. Germline CDR1 is SGDLS and CDR2 is YYNGEE. The variable domain in full, with the rest retrieved from reference TRBV9 and TRBJ2-2, is DSGVTQTPKHLITATGQRVTLRCSPRSGDLSVYWYQQSLDQGLQFLIQYYNGEERAKGNILERFSAQQFPDLHSELNLSSLELGDSALYFCASSPGNTGELFFGEGSRLTVL.

The V and J genes are TRBV15 and TRBJ2-5, with 9 positions matching TRBD1. Germline V gene lookup returns CDR1 LNHNV and CDR2 YYDKDF (reference sequence). The CDR3 loop spans 14 amino acids. Losses at the gene ends were 3 bases for V and 3 bases for J; bases not matched to a gene: 2. CDR3 in amino acids: CATSSGTGKETQYF. In nucleotides, the CDR3 is TGTGCCACCAGCAGTGGGACAGGGAAAGAGACCCAGTACTTC.

The chain links TRBV29-1 to TRBJ1-2; no definite D call. The CDR3 is 15 residues long. Germline V gives CDR1 SQVTM, CDR2 ANQGSEA. Trimming shortened V by 5 bases and J by 8 bases, and 24 bases separated the two germline ends. The CDR3 DNA reads as TGCAGCGTTTCCTATCCGGACTCGGGAGGTTGGGGCTACACCTTC. This gives the protein CSVSYPDSGGWGYTF. The whole variable domain, filled in from reference TRBV29-1 and TRBJ1-2, reads SAVISQKPSRDICQRGTSLTIQCQVDSQVTMMFWYRQQPGQSLTLIATANQGSEATYESGFVIDKFPISRPNLTFSTLTVSNMSPEDSSIYLCSVSYPDSGGWGYTFGSGTRLTVV.

The gene calls are TRBV4-3 and TRBJ1-2; tentatively, D is TRBD1 (6 bases). The V gene's germline CDR1 is LGHNA and CDR2 YSLEER. The CDR3 is 16 residues long. V gave up 0 bases and J gave up 3 bases, with 14 bases separating them. The CDR3 coding sequence is TGCGCCAGCAGCCAAGATTTAGGGGGGAATTACTATGGCTACACCTTC. This sequence encodes CASSQDLGGNYYGYTF.

The chain uses TRBV18 and TRBJ1-5; D is unresolved. The CDR3 is 14 residues long. Germline values: CDR1 KGHSH, CDR2 LQKENI. The ends were cut back, 4 bases at V and 3 bases at J, with 10 bases in the middle. In DNA form, the CDR3 reads TGTGCCAGCTCACTGTACACCGACAATCAGCCCCAGCATTTT. It translates to CASSLYTDNQPQHF.

This chain connects TRBV2 to TRBJ2-7, with D unresolved. V was shortened by 7 bases and J by 5 bases, with 12 bases between the two germline ends. Germline V CDR1 and CDR2: SNHLY, FYNNEI. This CDR3 is built from 12 residues. In nucleotides, the CDR3 is TGTGCCAGCATAAAAGGGAAGGACGAGCAGTACTTC. Protein product: CASIKGKDEQYF.

The V gene is TRBV2, the J gene TRBJ1-6; D is possibly TRBD1 (5 bases). Trimming took 8 bases from V and 9 from J, leaving 14 bases between them. The CDR3 is 13 amino acids. Germline V lookup: CDR1 SNHLY, CDR2 FYNNEI. The CDR3 here is CASSDQRGSPLHF. In DNA form, the CDR3 reads TGTGCCAGCTCGGACCAGAGGGGTTCACCCCTCCACTTT.

This chain joins TRBV7-2 and TRBJ1-2; 8 bases fit TRBD1. Trimming at V came to 5 bases and at J to 6 bases, leaving 8 bases not matched to a gene. The CDR3 covers 14 residues. CDR1 is SGHTA, CDR2 FQGNSA, per germline. CDR3 loop: CASSLRQGRNGYTF. The CDR3 bases are TGTGCCAGCAGCCTTCGACAGGGGAGGAATGGCTACACCTTC.

This clone has a single count. V gene TRBV29-1 combines with J gene TRBJ2-1; D is perhaps TRBD1 (7 bases). V was cut by 3 bases and J by 2 bases, with 14 bases left in between. This CDR3 contains 15 residues. Looked up from germline, CDR1 is SQVTM and CDR2 is ANQGSEA. This chain's CDR3 is CSVEGGQIPYNEQFF. In DNA, the CDR3 is TGCAGCGTTGAGGGGGGACAGATCCCCTACAATGAGCAGTTCTTC.

The V call is TRBV15, the J call TRBJ2-3; tentatively, D is TRBD2 (7 bases). Germline CDR1 LNHNV, CDR2 YYDKDF (reference sequence). Deletions cut 3 bases from V and 5 bases from J, with 21 bases between. There are 17 residues in the CDR3. CDR3 sequence (DNA): TGTGCCACCAGCAGGCCTTCCGGCGGGGGCAGAGAAGATACGCAGTATTTT. This codes for CATSRPSGGGREDTQYF.

This clone has only a few counts. The CDR3 DNA sequence: TGTGCCAGCAGCTTAGCGGCATCCTACGAGCAGTACTTC. Its protein product is CASSLAASYEQYF. This chain links TRBV7-6 with TRBJ2-5; unclear D gene. The end of the DNA fits TRBJ2-7 better, so the J call may be wrong. Germline CDR1 SGHVS, CDR2 FNYEAQ. CDR3 length equals 13 residues.